Each of the 5 T cell receptor beta chains below was sequenced from the same sample in a study of memory CD4+ T cells and cytomegalovirus serostatus. The protocol was immunoSEQ multiplex PCR, while the TCRdb copy is restricted to in-frame clones and leaves out a portion. The sample contains tens of thousands of clones, about 78% of which appear only once. Single viable CD3+CD4+CD8-CD45RO+ cells were sorted as the memory CD4+ T cells. The sequencing sample was made of memory CD4+ T cells from blood. Receptors originate from an adult in good health and CMV-seropositive.

As regards this clone: Other DNA variants within this sample encode the same CDR3. The chain links TRBV28 to TRBJ2-3, with 8 nucleotides matching TRBD2. J gave up 5 bases and V 6 bases, and 1 base lay outside the gene matches. Germline V lookup: CDR1 MDHEN, CDR2 SYDVKM. The CDR3 spans 12 residues. CDR3: CASRGLGDTQYF. The CDR3, as DNA: TGTGCCAGCAGGGGACTAGGAGATACGCAGTATTTT.

The V call is TRBV7-3, the J call TRBJ2-3, with D possibly matching TRBD2 (5 bases). V was pared by 1 base and J by 5 bases, with 7 bases between. Germline CDR1 SGHTA, CDR2 FQGTGA. The CDR3 sequence is 13 residues long. The chain's CDR3 is CASSLIRGDTQYF. DNA for the CDR3: TGTGCCAGCAGCTTAATCCGGGGAGATACGCAGTATTTT.

The gene calls are TRBV6-5 and TRBJ2-3; unclear D gene. The CDR3 consists of 15 residues. Trimming stripped 5 bases from V and 0 bases from J, with 12 bases between. Germline V gene lookup returns CDR1 MNHEY and CDR2 SVGAGI. The CDR3 DNA sequence: TGTGCCAGCAGTCCACAGCTCTCTAGCACAGATACGCAGTATTTT. Its translation: CASSPQLSSTDTQYF.

This clone is a singleton in its sample. The gene calls are TRBV7-9 and TRBJ2-3, with no clear D. Germline V gene lookup returns CDR1 SEHNR and CDR2 FQNEAQ (reference sequence). The CDR3 consists of 15 residues. Trimming removed 1 base at V and 5 bases at J, with 13 bases between. CDR3 in DNA: TGTGCCAGCAGCTTAGACTCGAAACTGGGAGATACGCAGTATTTT. Protein sequence: CASSLDSKLGDTQYF.

V and J are TRBV6-5 and TRBJ1-2; D is undetermined. CDR1 MNHEY and CDR2 SVGAGI come from the germline V gene. The V and J ends lost 8 bases and 2 bases respectively, with 12 bases between them. The CDR3 contains 13 residues. The CDR3 here is CASHPRINYGYTF. The CDR3 DNA reads TGTGCCAGCCATCCTCGAATCAACTATGGCTACACCTTC.